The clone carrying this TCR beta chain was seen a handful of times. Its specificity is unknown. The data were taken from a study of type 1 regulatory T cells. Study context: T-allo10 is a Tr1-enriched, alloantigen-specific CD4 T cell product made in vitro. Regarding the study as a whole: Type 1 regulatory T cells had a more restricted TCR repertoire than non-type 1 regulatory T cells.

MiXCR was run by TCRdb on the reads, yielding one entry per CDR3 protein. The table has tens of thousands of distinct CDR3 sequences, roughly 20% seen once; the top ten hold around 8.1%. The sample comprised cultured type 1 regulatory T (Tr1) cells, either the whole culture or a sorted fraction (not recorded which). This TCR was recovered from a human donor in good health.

In nucleotides, the CDR3 is TGTGCCAGCAGTCCCGGGACAACCAAGGAAGCTTTCTTT. It is translated as CASSPGTTKEAFF. This chain links TRBV12-3 or TRBV12-4 with TRBJ1-1; D might be TRBD1 (6 bases). Trimming took 5 bases from V and 8 from J, leaving 15 bases between them. The CDR3 spans 13 residues.